These 22 T cell receptor beta chains share one sample of origin, sequenced in a study of T cell changes during pregnancy in multiple sclerosis. This table comes from immunoSEQ multiplex PCR, and its TCRdb copy is limited to in-frame clones, with some not included. This table holds tens of thousands of clones, 90% found once. Sequenced here: CD4+ T cells from peripheral blood mononuclear cells, sampled in the third trimester of pregnancy. The receptors here all came from a female donor in good health, enrolled as a control in a pregnancy study.

This chain joins TRBV27 and TRBJ1-2; D is possibly TRBD1 (6 bases). This CDR3 has 13 amino acids. V lost 3 bases and J 8 bases, leaving 13 bases between the germline ends. Germline CDR1 and CDR2: MNHEY and SMNVEV (reference sequence). In DNA form, the CDR3 reads TGTGCCAGCAGTTTTCCCCAGGGGAACGGCTACACCTTC. It yields the protein CASSFPQGNGYTF.

V and J are TRBV18 and TRBJ2-7; 11 bases are shared with TRBD2. The CDR3 loop spans 15 amino acids. The germline gives CDR1 KGHSH, CDR2 LQKENI. Trimming removed 0 bases from V and 6 bases from J; junction bases left unmatched: 4. CDR3 sequence: CASSPPTSGVGEQYF. The CDR3 region has the DNA TGTGCCAGCTCACCACCGACTAGCGGGGTGGGCGAGCAGTACTTC.

The rearrangement uses TRBV4-3 and TRBJ2-1, with D possibly TRBD1 on 6 matching bases. Germline lookup yields CDR1 LGHNA and CDR2 YSLEER. The CDR3 is made up of 16 amino acids. V dropped 0 bases and J dropped 3 bases, with 12 bases sitting between them. CDR3 amino acids: CASSQDGQGSYNEQFF. The CDR3 DNA sequence: TGCGCCAGCAGCCAAGATGGGCAGGGGAGCTACAATGAGCAGTTCTTC.

The CDR3 is CASSWGTGINQPQHF. CDR3 coding DNA: TGTGCCAGCAGCTGGGGGACAGGGATCAATCAGCCCCAGCATTTT. The J gene is TRBJ1-5, the V gene TRBV11-2; 9 positions match TRBD1. After removal of 4 bases from V and 3 bases from J, the junction contained 4 bases not matched to a gene. Per germline, CDR1 SGHAT and CDR2 FQNNGV. The CDR3 contains 15 residues.

The chain recombines TRBV6-4 with TRBJ2-1; tentatively, D is TRBD2 (6 bases). Germline V gene data show CDR1 as MRHNA and CDR2 as SNTAGT. V was clipped by 0 bases and J by 8 bases, with 8 bases between them. CDR3 length: 13 residues. DNA for the CDR3: TGTGCCAGCAGTGACTCCTGGGGGGATGAGCAGTTCTTC. It codes for CASSDSWGDEQFF.

The rearrangement links TRBV7-8 to TRBJ2-1, with 12 bases matching TRBD2. The germline CDR1 and CDR2 sequences are SGHVS and FQNEAQ. The J segment lost 0 bases and the V segment lost 4 bases, leaving 13 bases of the junction unmatched. CDR3 size: 20 residues. This chain's CDR3 is CASSSLALAGGPSSYNEQFF. As DNA, the CDR3 is TGTGCCAGCAGCTCTCTGGCACTAGCGGGAGGTCCCAGCTCCTACAATGAGCAGTTCTTC.

J is TRBJ1-5 and V is TRBV29-1; D not resolved. The ends were cut back, 4 bases at V and 1 base at J, with 11 bases in the middle. CDR1 is SQVTM and CDR2 is ANQGSEA in the germline V gene. The CDR3 length is 14 residues. Here the CDR3 DNA reads TGCAGCGTTGCCGAGACACTCAGCAATCAGCCCCAGCATTTT. It codes for CSVAETLSNQPQHF.

The chain recombines TRBV6-6 with TRBJ2-5; 8 bases fit TRBD2. The J segment lost 2 bases and the V segment lost 7 bases, leaving 6 bases of the junction unmatched. This CDR3 is 14 amino acids long. In germline, CDR1 is MNHNY, CDR2 SVGAGI (reference sequence). CDR3 sequence: CASTLAGSQETQYF. The CDR3 DNA reads TGTGCCAGCACCTTAGCGGGGTCTCAAGAGACCCAGTACTTC.

The rearrangement joins TRBV4-3 to TRBJ2-5; TRBD1 matches 7 bases. The CDR3 spans 13 residues. From germline, CDR1 is LGHNA and CDR2 YSLEER. V was clipped by 5 bases and J by 4 bases; unmatched bases: 4. CDR3 in DNA: TGCGCCAGCAGCTTGGGACAGCTAGAGACCCAGTACTTC. It encodes CASSLGQLETQYF.

The chain employs TRBV11-2 and TRBJ1-1; D unresolved. This CDR3 has 15 residues. CDR1 SGHAT and CDR2 FQNNGV come from the germline V gene. Trimming took 0 bases from V and 0 from J, leaving 8 bases between them. CDR3 residues: CASSLERALNTEAFF. The CDR3 bases are TGTGCCAGCAGCTTAGAGAGGGCCCTGAACACTGAAGCTTTCTTT.

This clone was seen a single time. V gene TRBV27 combines with J gene TRBJ2-7; the match to TRBD2 covers 13 bases. Germline V gives CDR1 MNHEY, CDR2 SMNVEV (reference sequence). Trimming took 10 bases from V and 1 from J; bases not matched to a gene: 4. The CDR3 length is 14 residues. CDR3 loop: CATRGLAGSYEQYF. As DNA, the CDR3 is TGTGCCACCCGGGGACTAGCGGGATCCTACGAGCAGTACTTC.

The chain links TRBV6-5 to TRBJ2-7; D is ambiguous. Germline V CDR1 and CDR2: MNHEY, SVGAGI. V was clipped by 2 bases and J by 1 base, with 9 bases between them. The CDR3 is made up of 14 amino acids. CDR3 residues: CASSYGLGSYEQYF. DNA for the CDR3: TGTGCCAGCAGTTACGGTCTAGGATCCTACGAGCAGTACTTC.

This rearrangement joins TRBV5-6 to TRBJ1-3; D gene ambiguous. V lost 4 bases, J lost 7 bases, and 12 bases lay in between. This CDR3 has 13 residues. CDR1 is SGHDT, CDR2 YYEEEE, per germline. The DNA of the CDR3 is TGTGCCAGCAGCCCAGGAATGGCCAACACCATATATTTT. Amino acids: CASSPGMANTIYF.

The chain is built from TRBV5-4 and TRBJ1-2, with 8 bases lining up with TRBD1. V shed 1 base and J 5 bases; nucleotides not matched to a gene: 7. CDR1 SGHNT and CDR2 YYREEE come from the germline V gene (reference sequence). This CDR3 region has 15 residues. The CDR3 loop reads CASSLPQGEGYGYTF. In DNA form, the CDR3 reads TGTGCCAGCAGCTTGCCACAGGGGGAAGGATATGGCTACACCTTC.

The chain recombines TRBV19 with TRBJ1-1; the D is unclear. The V end lost 1 base, the J end lost 7 bases, and 7 bases lay between the germline ends. The CDR3 length is 12 residues. CDR1 is LNHDA, CDR2 SQIVND, per germline (reference sequence). This chain's CDR3 is CASSIGESEAFF. Here the CDR3 DNA reads TGTGCCAGTAGTATAGGGGAGAGTGAAGCTTTCTTT.

J is TRBJ1-2 and V is TRBV6-6; D gene uncertain. CDR1 MNHNY and CDR2 SVGAGI come from the germline V gene (reference sequence). V gave up 2 bases and J gave up 1 base, with 8 bases separating them. The CDR3 is made up of 14 amino acids. Written as DNA, the CDR3 is TGTGCCAGCAGTTACGAGGTGAATAACTATGGCTACACCTTC. This translates into CASSYEVNNYGYTF.

This sequence joins TRBV18 and TRBJ1-1; the D is unclear. CDR1 is KGHSH, CDR2 LQKENI, per germline. V was clipped by 1 base and J by 11 bases, with 17 bases between them. CDR3 size: 14 residues. The CDR3 sequence is CASSPRAGAEGAFF. The CDR3 DNA is TGTGCCAGCTCACCACGGGCGGGAGCAGAAGGGGCTTTCTTT.

The rearrangement joins TRBV6-5 to TRBJ2-1, with 7 bases aligning to TRBD1. Germline V gene lookup returns CDR1 MNHEY and CDR2 SVGAGI. The V and J ends lost 5 bases and 5 bases, in that order; junction bases with no gene match: 9. The CDR3 runs to 15 residues. CDR3 sequence reads: CASSTTGASNNEQFF. The CDR3 bases are TGTGCCAGCAGTACCACAGGGGCTTCGAACAATGAGCAGTTCTTC.

V and J are TRBV6-1 and TRBJ2-1; 11 positions agree with TRBD2. Germline V gene data show CDR1 as MNHNS and CDR2 as SASEGT. This CDR3 is built from 16 residues. V lost 4 bases and J lost 4; bases outside the gene matches: 6. This chain's CDR3 is CASSALTSGGYNEQFF. Here the CDR3 DNA reads TGTGCCAGCAGTGCCTTAACTAGCGGGGGTTACAATGAGCAGTTCTTC.

In regard to this clone: Compared with germline, one end of the junction differs, possibly owing to a read error. V is TRBV7-7 and J is TRBJ2-5; 8 nucleotides line up with TRBD1. Per the germline V gene, CDR1 is SSHAT and CDR2 is FNYEAQ (reference sequence). This CDR3 has 14 amino acids. DNA of the CDR3: TGTGCTAGCAGCCTAGACAGGGGACAAGAGACCCAGTACTTC. The encoded protein is CASSLDRGQETQYF.

The chain couples TRBV5-4 to TRBJ1-1, with D perhaps TRBD1 (5 bases). The V end was cut by 0 bases, the J end by 7 bases, with 10 bases between. The CDR3 is 13 residues long. The germline V gene has CDR1 SGHNT and CDR2 YYREEE (reference sequence). As DNA, the CDR3 is TGTGCCAGCAGCTTGGTGTCAGGGTTTGAAGCTTTCTTT. This sequence encodes CASSLVSGFEAFF. The entire variable domain, with the rest obtained from reference TRBV5-4 and TRBJ1-1, is as follows: ETGVTQSPTHLIKTRGQQVTLRCSSQSGHNTVSWYQQALGQGPQFIFQYYREEENGRGNFPPRFSGLQFPNYSSELNVNALELDDSALYLCASSLVSGFEAFFGQGTRLTVV.

The chain is built from TRBV5-4 and TRBJ2-3, with 9 bases lining up with TRBD1. Germline trimming cut 4 bases from V and 1 base from J; bases unmatched to any gene: 4. This CDR3 is built from 15 residues. Germline CDR1 reads SGHNT; CDR2 reads YYREEE (reference sequence). The CDR3 DNA sequence: TGTGCCAGCAGCAACCGGGACAGGGGCACAGATACGCAGTATTTT. Protein sequence: CASSNRDRGTDTQYF. Based on the CDR3 plus reference TRBV5-4 and TRBJ2-3, the full variable domain is ETGVTQSPTHLIKTRGQQVTLRCSSQSGHNTVSWYQQALGQGPQFIFQYYREEENGRGNFPPRFSGLQFPNYSSELNVNALELDDSALYLCASSNRDRGTDTQYFGPGTRLTVL.